These T cell receptor beta chains were read from a single sample in a study of graft-versus-host responses after intestinal transplantation. The repertoire was sequenced with immunoSEQ multiplex PCR; TCRdb's copy has only in-frame clones and lacks some. Of about 3,300 clones in the sample, around 80% were seen once. This specimen was ileum tissue, taken approximately 17 and 21 days after intestinal transplantation. The receptor source for this set is a human patient who received an intestinal transplant, so some T cells may come from the graft donor. Each CDR3 is given with its conserved first and last residue. Each record gives: clone size, V gene, D gene, J gene, CDR3 DNA, CDR3 protein. The D gene is left open where the match is weak. Clone size is stated in some rows and not others, as once, few, many or a class when expanded.

>.|TRBV15|TRBD1|TRBJ1-5
TGTGCCACCAGCAGAGAGAGGCCTTCAGGACAGGCCATGTATAGCAATCAGCCCCAGCATTTT
CATSRERPSGQAMYSNQPQHF
>.|TRBV27|.|TRBJ1-1
TGTGCCAGCAGTTGGGAAGGGGGGGGGCGTGACACTGAAGCTTTCTTT
CASSWEGGGRDTEAFF
>.|TRBV27|.|TRBJ1-1
TGTGCCAGCAGTTTACTGATGAACACTGAAGCTTTCTTT
CASSLLMNTEAFF
>.|TRBV9|.|TRBJ2-1
TGTGCCAGCAGCGTAGAAATCTCCTACAATGAGCAGTTCTTC
CASSVEISYNEQFF
>.|TRBV7-9|TRBD1|TRBJ1-2
TGTGCCAGCAGCTCCGGGGACAGCTACTATGGCTACACCTTC
CASSSGDSYYGYTF
>.|TRBV7-9|TRBD1|TRBJ1-5
TGTGCCAGCAGCCCTGGACAGGGGGCAAATCAGCCCCAGCATTTT
CASSPGQGANQPQHF
>.|TRBV11-2|.|TRBJ1-4
TGTGCCAGCAGCCCCAGGGGAGGAGGGGGAAATGAAAAACTGTTTTTT
CASSPRGGGGNEKLFF
>.|TRBV18|.|TRBJ1-1
TGTGCCAGCTCACCCCAGACAGGAGAAGCTTTCTTT
CASSPQTGEAFF
>.|TRBV6-1|.|TRBJ2-3
TGTGCCAGCAGTGATCGGGGGCTACAGGGAGATACGCAGTATTTT
CASSDRGLQGDTQYF
>.|TRBV27|.|TRBJ2-2
TGTGCCAGCACCCCCCGTTGGGACCTCAGCACCGGGGAGCTGTTTTTT
CASTPRWDLSTGELFF
>.|TRBV5-1|TRBD1|TRBJ1-2
TGCGCCAGCAGCTTGGCGGGACAGGTGTATGGCTACACCTTC
CASSLAGQVYGYTF
>.|TRBV6-5|TRBD1|TRBJ1-1
TGTGCCAGCAGTCCAGGGGGTAGCGCTGAAGCTTTCTTT
CASSPGGSAEAFF
>.|TRBV4-1|TRBD1|TRBJ2-1
TGCGCCAGCAGCCAGACAGGGGGGAATGAGCAGTTCTTC
CASSQTGGNEQFF
>.|TRBV4-2|.|TRBJ1-2
TGTGCCAGCAGCCAAGATTTTAATTGGGGGGCGGAAGGCTACACCTTC
CASSQDFNWGAEGYTF
>few|TRBV27|.|TRBJ2-5
TGTGCCAGCAGTTTTCGGACACCGAAGTACCAAGAGACCCAGTACTTC
CASSFRTPKYQETQYF
>.|TRBV14|.|TRBJ2-4
TGTGCCAGCAGCCAAGGCCCCGGGGTTCTAGCCAAAAACATTCAGTACTTC
CASSQGPGVLAKNIQYF
>.|TRBV10-1|TRBD1|TRBJ1-1
TGCGCCAGCTCCCCCACGGGACAGGGCTTCGAAGCTTTCTTT
CASSPTGQGFEAFF
>.|TRBV20-1|.|TRBJ1-1
TGCAGTGGCGGGCCGGGCACTGAAGCTTTCTTT
CSGGPGTEAFF